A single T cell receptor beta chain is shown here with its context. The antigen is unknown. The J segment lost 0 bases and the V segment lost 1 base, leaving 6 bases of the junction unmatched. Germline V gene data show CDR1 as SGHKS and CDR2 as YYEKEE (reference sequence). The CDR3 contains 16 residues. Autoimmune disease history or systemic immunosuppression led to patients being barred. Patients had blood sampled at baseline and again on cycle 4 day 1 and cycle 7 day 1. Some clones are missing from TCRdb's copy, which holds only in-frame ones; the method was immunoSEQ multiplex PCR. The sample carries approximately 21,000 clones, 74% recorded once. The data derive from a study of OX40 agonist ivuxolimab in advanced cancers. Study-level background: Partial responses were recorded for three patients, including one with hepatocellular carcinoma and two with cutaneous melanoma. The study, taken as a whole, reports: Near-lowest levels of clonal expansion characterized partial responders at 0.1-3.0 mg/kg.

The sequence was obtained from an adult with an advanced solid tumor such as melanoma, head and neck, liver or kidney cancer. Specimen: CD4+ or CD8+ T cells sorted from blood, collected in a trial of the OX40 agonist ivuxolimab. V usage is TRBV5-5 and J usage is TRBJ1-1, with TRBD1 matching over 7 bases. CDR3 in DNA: TGTGCCAGCAGCTTGCCTCGGGACAGCTTGAACACTGAAGCTTTCTTT. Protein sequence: CASSLPRDSLNTEAFF.